This T cell receptor (beta chain) was observed in a study of cytomegalovirus exposure and HLA in healthy donors. About this clone: The antigen is undetermined.

Amplification used 60 Vbeta primers and 13 Jbeta primers. Sequencing used immunoSEQ multiplex PCR; TCRdb keeps in-frame clones, though not all of them. Found here are about 110,000 clones, about three quarters of them singletons; the top ten hold around 6%. The CDR3 runs to 14 residues. Germline assignment: CDR1 SGHNT and CDR2 YYREEE (reference sequence). V lost 3 bases to trimming and J lost 3 bases, with 11 bases between them. Regarding the study as a whole: In a later analysis, 15,000 to 20,000 TCR beta sequences were associated with HLA alleles at 0.05 false discovery rate.

The clonotype originates from a male donor in good health and CMV-seronegative. Sequences were obtained from PBMCs. The chain carries TRBV5-4 and TRBJ2-3; the D gene is possibly TRBD1 (6 bases). CDR3 amino acids: CASSSRGLTDTQYF. The CDR3 bases are TGTGCCAGCAGCTCAAGGGGGTTAACAGATACGCAGTATTTT.